The T cell receptor beta chain described here comes from a study of shared clonotypes between healthy human individuals. Across the whole study: CD8 memory received one plate per donor, CD8 naive two, CD4 memory three and CD4 naive three.

Germline V lookup: CDR1 KGHSH, CDR2 LQKENI. This CDR3 has 13 amino acids. Trimming cost V 1 base and J 5 bases, with 8 bases left between them. Note on this clone: Other nucleotide sequences from this sample produce the same CDR3.

CD4+ cells yielded CD45RA+ naive and CD45RA-negative memory subsets. On sorted subsets, replicate PCRs used about 0.2 ug DNA, or roughly 30,000 T cell genomes. Produced via immunoSEQ multiplex PCR; TCRdb's table is partial and in-frame only. The sample lists 2,500,000 or so clones, approximately 90% occurring once. The clonotype originates from a man between 18 and 29 years old in good health. Specimen: naive CD4+ T cells sorted from blood. The subset was: CD45RA+ positively selected. The gene calls are TRBV18 and TRBJ2-5, with no clear D. This chain's CDR3 is CASSPQVRETQYF. The CDR3, as DNA: TGTGCCAGCTCACCACAGGTCAGGGAGACCCAGTACTTC.